This paragraph covers one T cell receptor beta chain sequence. Its antigen is not known. This entry is derived from a study of shared clonotypes between healthy human individuals. The CDR3 runs to 15 residues. Germline CDR1 SNHLY, CDR2 FYNNEI. V lost 5 bases, J lost 2 bases, and 3 bases stayed unmatched. General study points: An expected dependence of interdonor clonotype sharing on sequencing depth was noted.

Measured with immunoSEQ multiplex PCR; TCRdb has only the in-frame clones, and not every one. The data contain a few hundred thousand clones, about 97% of them seen just once; the ten biggest clones take up 0.055% to 0.07%. This chain uses TRBV2 with TRBJ2-6; 7 bases are a match to TRBD1. The sequenced sample was naive CD4+ T cells sorted from blood. Sample subset: CD45RA+ positively selected. This TCR derives from a young woman in good health. The CDR3 here is CASSPTGAGANVLTF. The CDR3 bases are TGTGCCAGCAGTCCTACAGGGGCTGGGGCCAACGTCCTGACTTTC.